The rows below give T cell receptor beta chains drawn from one sample of a study of identifying expanded T cells in peripheral blood. The table came from immunoSEQ multiplex PCR; TCRdb's copy has only in-frame clones and leaves some out. The sample carries fewer than 130,000 clones, around nine tenths recorded once. Sequenced input: blood. The origin of the receptors is a person aged 18 to 70 in good health. The CDR3 runs from the conserved cysteine through the conserved F or W. The D gene is left open where the match is weak. Size tells how often a clone was seen (once, few, many) or the class of an expanded clone, and some rows leave it out.

j_gene,d_gene,v_gene,abundance,CDR3nt,CDR3aa
TRBJ1-2,-,TRBV14,-,TGTGCCAGCAGCCGAAGCCCCGCCGATGGCTACACCTTC,CASSRSPADGYTF
TRBJ1-1,-,TRBV5-4,few,TGTGCCAGCAGCTTGGACAGGGTTGGCACTGAAGCTTTCTTT,CASSLDRVGTEAFF
TRBJ2-3,-,TRBV15,-,TGTGCCACCAGCAGGGGCGAGACCACAGATACGCAGTATTTT,CATSRGETTDTQYF
TRBJ2-2,TRBD1,TRBV15,-,TGTGCCACCAGCAGGGCGGACAGGGTTTCCCTGTTTTTT,CATSRADRVSLFF
TRBJ2-7,-,TRBV5-8,once,TGTGCCAGCATTTCCACCGAGCAGTACTTC,CASISTEQYF
TRBJ2-1,TRBD2,TRBV5-1,once,TGCGCCAGCAGCTTGTCGGGGGGCTCCTACAATGAGCAGTTCTTC,CASSLSGGSYNEQFF
TRBJ2-7,TRBD2,TRBV19,few,TGTGCCAGTAGTATGGCGCGGGGGGCTCTTACCTACGAGCAGTACTTC,CASSMARGALTYEQYF
TRBJ1-3,TRBD1,TRBV6-5,-,TGTGCCAGCAGTTACTCATCAGGGGGAGCTGGAAACACCATATATTTT,CASSYSSGGAGNTIYF
TRBJ1-6,-,TRBV19,few,TGTGCCAGTAGCGAGGCTAGCTATTCACCCCTCCACTTT,CASSEASYSPLHF
TRBJ1-2,-,TRBV7-8,-,TGTGCCAGCAGCTTAGCCGTCCCCGGGGACTATGGCTACACCTTC,CASSLAVPGDYGYTF
TRBJ1-1,TRBD1,TRBV6-5,-,TGTGCCAGCACAAACAGGGGAGATACTGAAGCTTTCTTT,CASTNRGDTEAFF
TRBJ2-5,TRBD2,TRBV2,-,TGTGCCAGCAGTGGTCGAGCGGGGGAAAACCAAGAGACCCAGTACTTC,CASSGRAGENQETQYF
TRBJ2-7,-,TRBV6-6,once,TGTGCCAGCAGTGCGAGAGAGGGGCCCGACTACGAGCAGTACTTC,CASSAREGPDYEQYF
TRBJ2-7,-,TRBV5-4,-,TGTGCCAGCAGCTTGGTGACTAGTCGCGAGCAGTACTTC,CASSLVTSREQYF
TRBJ2-1,TRBD1,TRBV5-1,-,TGCGCCAGCAACCCCGGGACAGGGGTTGGTGAGCAGTTCTTC,CASNPGTGVGEQFF
TRBJ1-4,TRBD1,TRBV30,-,TGTGCCTGGAGTGCGGGACAGGGGATCGAAAAACTGTTTTTT,CAWSAGQGIEKLFF
TRBJ2-2,-,TRBV6-6,-,TGTGCCAGCAGCTACACAGGCGCCGGGGAGCTGTTTTTT,CASSYTGAGELFF
TRBJ1-1,-,TRBV19,-,TGTGCCACCCCGAAACAGGGACGTTTT,CATPKQGRF
TRBJ2-1,-,TRBV7-2,-,TGTGCCAGCAGCTTAGTCGGGGGCCCTTACAATGAGCAGTTCTTC,CASSLVGGPYNEQFF
TRBJ1-1,-,TRBV10-3,-,TGTGCCATCAGTGAGACCTTACTAAACACTGAAGCTTTCTTT,CAISETLLNTEAFF
TRBJ2-7,-,TRBV7-9,-,TGTGCCAGCAGCTTACAGGGGGGAACGTACGAGCAGTACTTC,CASSLQGGTYEQYF
TRBJ1-5,-,TRBV19,few,TGTGCCAGTGGAACACAGGGACGCAGCAATCAGCCCCAGCATTTT,CASGTQGRSNQPQHF
TRBJ2-1,-,TRBV9,-,TGTGCCAGCAGCGTAAGGGACAGGGGAGCGGGGAGCGGGGGGGCCGAGTTTGCCGGTGAGCAGTTCTTC,CASSVRDRGAGSGGAEFAGEQFF
TRBJ2-2,TRBD1,TRBV28,-,TGTGCCAGCACCCCGAACGGCCAGGGGGTAGCGGGGGAGCTGTTTTTT,CASTPNGQGVAGELFF
TRBJ2-2,TRBD2,TRBV4-2,-,TGTGCCAGCAGCCAAGATCGGGGAGGGACCGGGGAGCTGTTTTTT,CASSQDRGGTGELFF
TRBJ2-7,TRBD1,TRBV28,-,TGTGCCAGCAGCGCCGGGACAGGGGGCGCGACATGGGAGCAGTACTTC,CASSAGTGGATWEQYF
TRBJ2-3,-,TRBV7-2,-,TGTGCCAGCATGAAAGGTGGACGTACAGATACGCAGTATTTT,CASMKGGRTDTQYF
TRBJ2-6,-,TRBV15,-,TGTGCCACCGGGGGGCCCGCCAACGTCCTGACTTTC,CATGGPANVLTF
TRBJ1-6,TRBD1,TRBV13,-,TGTGCCAGCAGCTCACTCGGACAGGGGCTCGGTTCACCCCTCCACTTT,CASSSLGQGLGSPLHF
TRBJ2-7,TRBD2,TRBV5-4,-,TGTGCCAGCAGCTTAGCACTAGCGGCCTACGAGCAGTACTTC,CASSLALAAYEQYF
TRBJ1-6,-,TRBV14,-,TGTGCCAGCAGCCAAGGTTTGGGGGGAGGCTCCTATAATTCACCCCTCCACTTT,CASSQGLGGGSYNSPLHF
TRBJ2-2,-,TRBV7-8,-,TGTGCCAGCAGCCCGACAACCGGGGAGCTGTTTTTT,CASSPTTGELFF
TRBJ2-5,-,TRBV6-1,-,TGTGCCAGCAGTGTATCGACAAGCCCCCGACCTCAAGAGACCCAGTACTTC,CASSVSTSPRPQETQYF
TRBJ2-7,TRBD1,TRBV6-5,-,TGTGCCAGCAGTATTACGGGACAGGGGGCGTATGAGCAGTACTTC,CASSITGQGAYEQYF
TRBJ2-3,-,TRBV7-2,-,TGTGCCAGCAGCCCGAACAGGGTAGCAGATACGCAGTATTTT,CASSPNRVADTQYF
TRBJ2-5,-,TRBV11-2,-,TGTGCCAGCAGCTTAGTTTATGGGACCAATCAAGAGACCCAGTACTTC,CASSLVYGTNQETQYF